The 5 T cell receptor beta chains below were found in one sample sequenced in a study of cytomegalovirus exposure and HLA in healthy donors. Researchers ran the PCR with 60 Vbeta and 13 Jbeta primers. Using immunoSEQ multiplex PCR, the repertoire was profiled, and TCRdb retains in-frame clones only, with some absent. The sample lists about 130,000 clones; around 73% were seen once. Material for sequencing was PBMCs. The receptors come from a man in his 60s in good health and CMV-seropositive.

This chain connects TRBV6-5 to TRBJ1-3; 9 bases map to TRBD1. The germline V gene has CDR1 MNHEY and CDR2 SVGAGI. The CDR3 totals 16 residues. V lost 2 bases to trimming and J lost 3 bases; unmatched junction nucleotides: 5. The CDR3 is CASSYATGGGGNTIYF. Written as DNA, the CDR3 is TGTGCCAGCAGTTACGCGACAGGGGGTGGTGGAAACACCATATATTTT.

The chain recombines TRBV2 with TRBJ2-1; D is uncertain. Germline CDR1 and CDR2: SNHLY and FYNNEI. The CDR3 contains 13 residues. Trimming shortened V by 3 bases and J by 5 bases, and 8 bases separated the two germline ends. The CDR3 loop reads CASSEGSNNEQFF. DNA of the CDR3: TGTGCCAGCAGTGAGGGCAGCAACAATGAGCAGTTCTTC.

The chain couples TRBV6-6 to TRBJ2-2, with TRBD1 matching 10 bases. After removal of 5 bases from V and 5 bases from J, the junction contained 5 bases not matched to a gene. Germline CDR1 is MNHNY and CDR2 is SVGAGI (reference sequence). This CDR3 has 15 amino acids. The CDR3 sequence is CASSPRTGGTGELFF. In nucleotides, the CDR3 is TGTGCCAGCAGTCCACGGACAGGGGGTACCGGGGAGCTGTTTTTT.

This clone appeared a few times. The CDR3 DNA reads as TGTGCCAGCAGCTTACTAGCGGAAGAGACCCAGTACTTC. Amino acids: CASSLLAEETQYF. The J gene is TRBJ2-5, the V gene TRBV7-3, with 7 bases matching TRBD2. CDR3 length: 13 amino acids. Germline CDR1 is SGHTA and CDR2 is FQGTGA. With V trimmed by 2 bases and J by 3 bases, 0 bases remained unmatched.

The chain recombines TRBV5-6 with TRBJ1-1; TRBD1 might be the D (5 bases). CDR1 SGHDT and CDR2 YYEEEE come from the germline V gene. The ends were cut back, 4 bases at V and 5 bases at J, with 21 bases in the middle. The CDR3 is made up of 16 amino acids. The CDR3 nucleotides read TGTGCCAGCAGCGCTGTTGGTCGGCAGGGAGGTACTGAAGCTTTCTTT. The encoded protein is CASSAVGRQGGTEAFF.